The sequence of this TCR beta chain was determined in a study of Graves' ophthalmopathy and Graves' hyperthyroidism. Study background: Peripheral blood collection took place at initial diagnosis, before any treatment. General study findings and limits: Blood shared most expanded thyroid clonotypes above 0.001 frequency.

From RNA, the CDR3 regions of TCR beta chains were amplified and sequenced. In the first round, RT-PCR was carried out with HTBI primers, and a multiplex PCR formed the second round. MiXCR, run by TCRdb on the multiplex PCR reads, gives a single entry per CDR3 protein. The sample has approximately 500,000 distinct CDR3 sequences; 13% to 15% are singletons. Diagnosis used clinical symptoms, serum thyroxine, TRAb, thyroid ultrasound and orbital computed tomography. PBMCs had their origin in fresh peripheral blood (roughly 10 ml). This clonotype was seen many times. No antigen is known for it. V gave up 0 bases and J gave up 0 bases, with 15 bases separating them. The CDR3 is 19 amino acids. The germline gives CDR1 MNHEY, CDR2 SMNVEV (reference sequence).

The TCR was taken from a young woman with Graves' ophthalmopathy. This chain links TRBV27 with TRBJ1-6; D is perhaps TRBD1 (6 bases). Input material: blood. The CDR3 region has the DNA TGTGCCAGCAGTTTATCGGCAGGGGTTTTCCTCTCCTATAATTCACCCCTCCACTTT. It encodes CASSLSAGVFLSYNSPLHF.